One sample yielded the 28 T cell receptor beta chains listed below, sequenced in a study of T cells in Graves' hyperthyroidism and ophthalmopathy. There were TCR beta CDR3 regions amplified from RNA transcripts. During a first-round RT-PCR of the TCR CDR3, the HTBI primer set was used. Via MiXCR, TCRdb re-called the multiplex PCR reads, giving one row per CDR3 protein. Seen here are some 740,000 distinct CDR3 sequences, 14% observed once, and the top ten hold 9.5% to 13%. Input material: blood. The receptors originated from a woman aged 18-30 years with Graves' hyperthyroidism.

The gene calls are TRBV29-1 and TRBJ2-3; 7 bases match TRBD1. Unmatched junction bases numbered 3, after V lost 7 bases and J lost 2 bases. The CDR3 length is 12 residues. Germline V lookup: CDR1 SQVTM, CDR2 ANQGSEA. In DNA, the CDR3 is TGCAGCGCAGGGGGAGTCACAGATACGCAGTATTTT. It specifies CSAGGVTDTQYF.

The chain carries TRBV19 and TRBJ2-7; D uncertain. The length of the CDR3 is 14 residues. The germline V and J ends were trimmed by 6 bases and 0 bases, with 12 bases remaining between them. Germline CDR1 and CDR2: LNHDA and SQIVND (reference sequence). CDR3 nucleotide sequence: TGTGCCAGTAGGCCGGGCTCTAACTCCTACGAGCAGTACTTC. It specifies CASRPGSNSYEQYF.

This clonotype was seen repeatedly, ten times or more. The V gene is TRBV13, the J gene TRBJ2-7, with D possibly matching TRBD2 (6 bases). With 3 bases removed from V and 4 bases from J, the gap between germline ends came to 13 bases. This CDR3 has 14 amino acids. Germline values: CDR1 PRHDT, CDR2 FYEKMQ (reference sequence). As DNA, the CDR3 is TGTGCCAGCAGCTTCAGACTAGTAGCTTACGAGCAGTACTTC. Its protein product is CASSFRLVAYEQYF. Filled out from reference TRBV13 and TRBJ2-7, the complete variable domain reads AAGVIQSPRHLIKEKRETATLKCYPIPRHDTVYWYQQGPGQDPQFLISFYEKMQSDKGSIPDRFSAQQFSDYHSELNMSSLELGDSALYFCASSFRLVAYEQYFGPGTRLTVT.

This clonotype was recorded at least ten times. The chain combines TRBV7-9 with TRBJ2-1; unclear D gene. The CDR3 is 14 residues long. Germline assignment: CDR1 SEHNR and CDR2 FQNEAQ (reference sequence). Trimming pared 4 bases from V and 2 bases from J, leaving 9 bases between. The CDR3 is CASSWQGTYNEQFF. CDR3 bases: TGTGCCAGCAGCTGGCAAGGGACCTACAATGAGCAGTTCTTC.

This clonotype has a count of ten or more. The V call is TRBV28, the J call TRBJ2-1, with 8 bases fitting TRBD1. The V gene's germline CDR1 is MDHEN and CDR2 SYDVKM. With 7 bases clipped from V and 7 bases from J, the junction kept 9 bases outside the gene matches. CDR3 length equals 14 residues. CDR3 bases: TGTGCCAGCATCTTGACAGGGGCGCTTAATGAGCAGTTCTTC. Its translation: CASILTGALNEQFF.

As to this clonotype: A much larger clone lies a single base off, so this may be a read error. This rearrangement joins TRBV7-2 to TRBJ2-5, with a weak D call TRBD2 (6 bases). Germline V lookup: CDR1 SGHTA, CDR2 FQGNSA. The length of the CDR3 is 15 residues. Written as DNA, the CDR3 is TGTGCCAGCAGCTTAGAAACTAGACGGGCGGGGACCCAGCACTTC. It translates to CASSLETRRAGTQHF.

This clonotype was seen many times. The chain is built from TRBV30 and TRBJ1-1; the D is unclear. There are 17 residues in the CDR3. Per the germline V gene, CDR1 is GTSNPN and CDR2 is SVGIG (reference sequence). With 2 bases removed from V and 3 bases from J, the gap between germline ends came to 22 bases. CDR3 bases: TGTGCCTGGAGTCCAAGGACGGGCCGGGGAGTGGACACTGAAGCTTTCTTT. This gives the protein CAWSPRTGRGVDTEAFF.

This clonotype has a handful of counts. DNA of the CDR3: TGCAGTGCTAGCGGACAGTTCAATCAGCCCCAGCATTTT. Protein product: CSASGQFNQPQHF. The chain employs TRBV20-1 and TRBJ1-5, with D perhaps matching TRBD1 (6 bases). Between the trimmed V and J ends, which lost 3 bases and 3 bases, there was a span of 9 bases. Germline CDR1 is DFQATT and CDR2 is SNEGSKA (reference sequence). The CDR3 is made up of 13 amino acids.

In its sample, this clonotype was seen a few times. The genes are TRBV24-1 and TRBJ2-3; D gene uncertain. Germline V gives CDR1 KGHDR, CDR2 SFDVKD. V dropped 4 bases and J dropped 2 bases, with 9 bases sitting between them. CDR3 size: 14 residues. The CDR3 DNA reads as TGTGCCACCAGTGACCCGGCGACCACAGATACGCAGTATTTT. Its translation: CATSDPATTDTQYF.

This clonotype was observed a few times. This sequence joins TRBV30 and TRBJ2-1; TRBD2 matches at 7 bases. J lost 4 bases, V lost 2 bases, and 14 bases had no gene match. The CDR3 sequence is 17 residues long. The germline V gene has CDR1 GTSNPN and CDR2 SVGIG (reference sequence). The CDR3 loop is CAWSSGRTSALYNEQFF. CDR3 nucleotide sequence: TGTGCCTGGAGTTCCGGACGAACTAGCGCCCTATACAATGAGCAGTTCTTC.

This clonotype has at least ten counts. Compared with germline, one end of the junction differs, possibly owing to a read error. The chain carries TRBV2 and TRBJ1-2; a weak D match, TRBD1 (6 bases). CDR3 length: 16 residues. Per germline, CDR1 SNHLY and CDR2 FYNNEI. CDR3 amino acids: CASSRRQVGKYYGYTF. CDR3 sequence (DNA): TGTGCCAGCAGTAGGAGACAGGTGGGGAAGTACTACGGCTACACCTTC.

This clonotype showed up just a few times. V and J are TRBV12-3 or TRBV12-4 and TRBJ2-1, with 8 positions matching TRBD1. Germline trimming cut 8 bases from V and 2 bases from J; bases unmatched to any gene: 8. The CDR3 consists of 15 residues. The CDR3 is CASARGTGPYNEQFF. CDR3 bases: TGTGCCAGCGCCCGGGGGACAGGACCCTACAATGAGCAGTTCTTC.

This clonotype was counted many times. DNA of the CDR3: TGTGCCAGCAGCTTGTGGCAGACGCTAGCCAAAAACATTCAGTACTTC. This sequence encodes CASSLWQTLAKNIQYF. The chain couples TRBV5-6 to TRBJ2-4; D not certain. Germline lookup yields CDR1 SGHDT and CDR2 YYEEEE. The CDR3 spans 16 residues. The germline V and J ends were trimmed by 1 base and 0 bases, with 11 bases remaining between them.

This clonotype was seen many times. The gene calls are TRBV24-1 and TRBJ2-7; TRBD1 aligns across 11 bases. The CDR3 totals 15 residues. Germline loops: CDR1 KGHDR, CDR2 SFDVKD. The J segment lost 3 bases and the V segment lost 3 bases, leaving 3 bases of the junction unmatched. The CDR3 coding sequence is TGTGCCACCAGTGATGGGACAGGGGGAGACTACGAGCAGTACTTC. It codes for CATSDGTGGDYEQYF.

This clonotype was recorded many times. The rearrangement joins TRBV6-5 to TRBJ1-2, with D hard to call. The CDR3 length is 13 residues. CDR1 is MNHEY and CDR2 is SVGAGI in the germline V gene. With 0 bases removed from V and 10 bases from J, the gap between germline ends came to 12 bases. The DNA for the CDR3 is TGTGCCAGCAGTTACTCGGAACACAGAGACTACACCTTC. Its translation: CASSYSEHRDYTF.

This clonotype has more than one count but fewer than ten. CDR3 DNA: TGTGCCAGCAGTTTATCAGGGTTCAGGTCGAACACTGAAGCTTTCTTT. It translates to CASSLSGFRSNTEAFF. This chain links TRBV28 with TRBJ1-1; the D gene is possibly TRBD1 (5 bases). V lost 1 base and J 1 base, leaving 13 bases between the germline ends. The germline CDR1 and CDR2 sequences are MDHEN and SYDVKM. The CDR3 is 16 amino acids.

This clonotype has at least ten counts. The chain carries TRBV7-2 and TRBJ2-7; a weak D match, TRBD1 (7 bases). The CDR3 runs to 15 residues. Germline CDR1 and CDR2: SGHTA and FQGNSA. Trimming shortened V by 0 bases and J by 6 bases, and 15 bases separated the two germline ends. For the CDR3, the DNA is TGTGCCAGCAGCTTAGCGCCAGGGCAGGGGGGCGAGCAGTACTTC. This translates into CASSLAPGQGGEQYF. The full variable domain, with the rest looked up from reference TRBV7-2 and TRBJ2-7, is GAGVSQSPSNKVTEKGKDVELRCDPISGHTALYWYRQSLGQGLEFLIYFQGNSAPDKSGLPSDRFSAERTGGSVSTLTIQRTQQEDSAVYLCASSLAPGQGGEQYFGPGTRLTVT.

This clonotype came up a few times. This chain connects TRBV11-2 to TRBJ2-2; perhaps TRBD1 as D (6 bases). Germline-derived CDR1 and CDR2 are SGHAT and FQNNGV. CDR3 length: 17 amino acids. V lost 2 bases to trimming and J lost 2 bases, with 15 bases between them. CDR3: CASSLRMTGLNTGELFF. For the CDR3, the DNA is TGTGCCAGCAGCTTAAGGATGACAGGTCTTAACACCGGGGAGCTGTTTTTT.

This sequence joins TRBV6-1 and TRBJ2-1; TRBD2 matches 11 bases. The CDR3 extends over 15 amino acids. Germline lookup yields CDR1 MNHNS and CDR2 SASEGT. Losses at the gene ends were 5 bases for V and 7 bases for J; bases not matched to a gene: 7. CDR3: CASSPVAGGRNEQFF. The CDR3, as DNA: TGTGCCAGCAGTCCCGTAGCGGGAGGGAGGAATGAGCAGTTCTTC.

This clonotype was seen many times. This chain uses TRBV11-2 with TRBJ2-1; 9 bases are shared with TRBD2. There are 17 residues in the CDR3. V was clipped by 8 bases and J by 0 bases; unmatched bases: 11. Germline CDR1 is SGHAT and CDR2 is FQNNGV. The CDR3: CASSQREALLSYNEQFF. The CDR3 DNA sequence: TGTGCCAGCTCACAGCGGGAGGCCCTCCTCTCCTACAATGAGCAGTTCTTC.

In nucleotides, the CDR3 is TGTGCCAGTAGTATCCGGGGAGATTCCTTTGGGGAGCAGTTCTTC. Residues: CASSIRGDSFGEQFF. The chain recombines TRBV19 with TRBJ2-1; TRBD2 is a possible D gene (5 bases). V lost 3 bases, J lost 10 bases, and 19 bases lay in between. The CDR3 totals 15 residues. CDR1 and CDR2 (germline): LNHDA, SQIVND (reference sequence). The whole variable domain, filled in from reference TRBV19 and TRBJ2-1, reads DGGITQSPKYLFRKEGQNVTLSCEQNLNHDAMYWYRQDPGQGLRLIYYSQIVNDFQKGDIAEGYSVSREKKESFPLTVTSAQKNPTAFYLCASSIRGDSFGEQFFGPGTRLTVL.

This clonotype was seen repeatedly, ten times or more. The genes are TRBV20-1 and TRBJ2-1, with D maybe TRBD1 (6 bases). The CDR3 runs 15 residues. Deletions cut 5 bases from V and 8 bases from J, with 22 bases between. Germline V lookup: CDR1 DFQATT, CDR2 SNEGSKA (reference sequence). Here the CDR3 reads CSAPNPGTFKDEQFF. DNA for the CDR3: TGCAGTGCTCCTAACCCCGGGACATTCAAGGATGAGCAGTTCTTC.

The chain carries TRBV6-2 or TRBV6-3 and TRBJ1-5; D gene unclear. The CDR3 length is 14 residues. CDR1 is MNHEY and CDR2 is SVGEGT in the germline V gene. Trimming shortened V by 5 bases and J by 6 bases, and 14 bases separated the two germline ends. DNA for the CDR3: TGTGCCAGCAGTACCCGGCCGGGAAGTCAGCCCCAGCATTTT. This codes for CASSTRPGSQPQHF.

V and J are TRBV13 and TRBJ2-3, with 8 bases aligning to TRBD1. CDR1 and CDR2 from the germline V gene are PRHDT and FYEKMQ (reference sequence). Unmatched junction bases numbered 5, after V lost 4 bases and J lost 2 bases. The CDR3 totals 15 residues. CDR3 in amino acids: CASSSGQDNTDTQYF. The CDR3 nucleotides are TGTGCCAGCAGCTCGGGACAGGATAACACAGATACGCAGTATTTT.

This clonotype was detected a few times. The chain joins TRBV20-1 to TRBJ1-2, with 9 bases that match TRBD1. Per germline, CDR1 DFQATT and CDR2 SNEGSKA (reference sequence). V lost 3 bases to trimming and J lost 0 bases; unmatched junction nucleotides: 5. The CDR3 loop spans 15 amino acids. The CDR3 reads CSARGTGFTNYGYTF. The DNA of the CDR3 is TGCAGTGCTAGGGGGACAGGGTTTACTAACTATGGCTACACCTTC.

This clonotype was found many times. This CDR3 is CASSFPSGTGLYEQYF. CDR3 coding DNA: TGTGCCAGCAGCTTTCCTTCCGGGACAGGGTTGTACGAGCAGTACTTC. The chain employs TRBV11-1 and TRBJ2-7, with 9 bases fitting TRBD1. J lost 4 bases, V lost 3 bases, and 10 bases had no gene match. CDR1 SGHAT and CDR2 FQDESV come from the germline V gene (reference sequence). CDR3 length equals 16 residues.

The chain employs TRBV24-1 and TRBJ2-7, with D unresolved. In germline, CDR1 is KGHDR, CDR2 SFDVKD. Trimming removed 9 bases from V and 3 bases from J, with 11 bases in between. The CDR3 sequence is 12 residues long. CDR3 in amino acids: CATESEGYEQYF. In DNA form, the CDR3 reads TGTGCCACCGAATCCGAAGGCTACGAGCAGTACTTC.

The CDR3 DNA reads TGTGCCAGCAGCCAAGTGACCGGGAGGGCCCATGAGCAGTTCTTC. Its translation: CASSQVTGRAHEQFF. The chain couples TRBV4-2 to TRBJ2-1; 8 bases line up with TRBD2. The CDR3 contains 15 residues. The germline CDR1 and CDR2 sequences are LGHNA and YNFKEQ. V was clipped by 1 base and J by 8 bases; unmatched bases: 7.